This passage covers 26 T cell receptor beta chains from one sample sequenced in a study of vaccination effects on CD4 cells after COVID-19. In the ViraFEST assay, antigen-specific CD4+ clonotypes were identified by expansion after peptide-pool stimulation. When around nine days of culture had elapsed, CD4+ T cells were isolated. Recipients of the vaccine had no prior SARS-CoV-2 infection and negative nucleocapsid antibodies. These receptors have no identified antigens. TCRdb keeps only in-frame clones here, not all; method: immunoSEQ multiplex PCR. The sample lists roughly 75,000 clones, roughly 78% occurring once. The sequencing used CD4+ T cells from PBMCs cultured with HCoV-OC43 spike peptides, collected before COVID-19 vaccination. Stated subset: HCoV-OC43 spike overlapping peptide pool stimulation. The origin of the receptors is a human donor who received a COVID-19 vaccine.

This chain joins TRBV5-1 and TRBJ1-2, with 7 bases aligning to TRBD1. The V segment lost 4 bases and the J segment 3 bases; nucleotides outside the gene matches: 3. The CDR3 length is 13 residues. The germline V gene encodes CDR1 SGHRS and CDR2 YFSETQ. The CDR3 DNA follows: TGCGCCAGCAGCCGGGACAGCTACTATGGCTACACCTTC. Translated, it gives CASSRDSYYGYTF.

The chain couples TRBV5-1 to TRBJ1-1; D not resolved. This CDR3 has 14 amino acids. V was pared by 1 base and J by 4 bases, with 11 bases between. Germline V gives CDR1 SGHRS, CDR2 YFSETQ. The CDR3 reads CASSLSGSGTEAFF. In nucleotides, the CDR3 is TGCGCCAGCAGCTTGTCGGGCTCAGGCACTGAAGCTTTCTTT.

CDR3 protein: CASTIGGEYGYTF. Here the CDR3 DNA reads TGTGCCAGCACCATAGGGGGGGAGTATGGCTACACCTTC. V gene TRBV6-5 combines with J gene TRBJ1-2, with D tentatively TRBD1 (6 bases). Germline V gene lookup returns CDR1 MNHEY and CDR2 SVGAGI. This CDR3 has 13 amino acids. The germline V and J ends were trimmed by 7 bases and 5 bases, with 14 bases remaining between them.

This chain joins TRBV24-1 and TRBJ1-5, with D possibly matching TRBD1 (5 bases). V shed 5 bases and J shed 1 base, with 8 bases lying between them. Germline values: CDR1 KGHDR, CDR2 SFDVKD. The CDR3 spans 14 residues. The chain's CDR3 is CATSGGGSNQPQHF. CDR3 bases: TGTGCCACCAGTGGTGGGGGGAGCAATCAGCCCCAGCATTTT.

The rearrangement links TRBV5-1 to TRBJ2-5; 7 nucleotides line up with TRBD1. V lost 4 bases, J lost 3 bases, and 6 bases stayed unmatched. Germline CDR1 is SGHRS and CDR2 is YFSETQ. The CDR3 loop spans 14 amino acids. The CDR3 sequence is CASSVTGLEETQYF. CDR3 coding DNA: TGCGCCAGCAGCGTGACAGGGTTGGAAGAGACCCAGTACTTC.

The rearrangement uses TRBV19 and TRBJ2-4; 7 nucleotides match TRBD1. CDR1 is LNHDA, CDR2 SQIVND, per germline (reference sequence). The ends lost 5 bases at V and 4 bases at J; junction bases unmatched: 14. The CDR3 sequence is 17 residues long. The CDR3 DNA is TGTGCCAGTAGTCCTAACTCCGGGACAGTGGCTAAAAACATTCAGTACTTC. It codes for CASSPNSGTVAKNIQYF.

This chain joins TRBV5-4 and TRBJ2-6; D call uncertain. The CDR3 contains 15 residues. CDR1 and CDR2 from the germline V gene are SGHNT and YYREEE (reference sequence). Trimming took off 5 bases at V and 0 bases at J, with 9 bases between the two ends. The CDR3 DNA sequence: TGTGCCAGCAGTTCGGACCCCTCTGGGGCCAACGTCCTGACTTTC. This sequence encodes CASSSDPSGANVLTF.

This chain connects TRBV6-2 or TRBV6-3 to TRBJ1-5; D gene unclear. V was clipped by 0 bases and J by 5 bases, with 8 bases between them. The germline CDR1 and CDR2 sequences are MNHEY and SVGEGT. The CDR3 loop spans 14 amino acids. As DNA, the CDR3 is TGTGCCAGCAGTTACTCGATGAGGGATCAGCCCCAGCATTTT. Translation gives CASSYSMRDQPQHF.

CDR3 protein: CASSTRANTEAFF. The CDR3 DNA reads as TGTGCCAGCAGTACTCGGGCGAACACTGAAGCTTTCTTT. The chain uses TRBV6-6 and TRBJ1-1; D gene unclear. V lost 5 bases and J 1 base, leaving 8 bases between the germline ends. Germline V gives CDR1 MNHNY, CDR2 SVGAGI (reference sequence). The CDR3 length is 13 residues.

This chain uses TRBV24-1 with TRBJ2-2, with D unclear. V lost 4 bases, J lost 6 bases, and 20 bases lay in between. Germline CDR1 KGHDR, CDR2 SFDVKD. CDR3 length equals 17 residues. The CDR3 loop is CATSDPGLGMVSGELFF. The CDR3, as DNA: TGTGCCACCAGTGACCCGGGTTTGGGGATGGTGTCCGGGGAGCTGTTTTTT.

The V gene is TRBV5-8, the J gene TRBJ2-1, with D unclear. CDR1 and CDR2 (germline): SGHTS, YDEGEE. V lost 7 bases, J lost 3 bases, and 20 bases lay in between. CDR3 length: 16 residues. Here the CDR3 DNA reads TGTGCCAGCCCCGATCCCCCTCTCTCCGTCTACAATGAGCAGTTCTTC. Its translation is CASPDPPLSVYNEQFF.

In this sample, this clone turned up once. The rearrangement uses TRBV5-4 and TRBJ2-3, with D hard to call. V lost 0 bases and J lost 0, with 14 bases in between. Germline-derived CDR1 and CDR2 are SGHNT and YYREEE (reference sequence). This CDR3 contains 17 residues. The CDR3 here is CASSLDKRAASTDTQYF. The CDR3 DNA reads TGTGCCAGCAGCTTGGATAAACGGGCGGCTAGCACAGATACGCAGTATTTT. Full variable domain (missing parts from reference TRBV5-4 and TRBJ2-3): ETGVTQSPTHLIKTRGQQVTLRCSSQSGHNTVSWYQQALGQGPQFIFQYYREEENGRGNFPPRFSGLQFPNYSSELNVNALELDDSALYLCASSLDKRAASTDTQYFGPGTRLTVL.

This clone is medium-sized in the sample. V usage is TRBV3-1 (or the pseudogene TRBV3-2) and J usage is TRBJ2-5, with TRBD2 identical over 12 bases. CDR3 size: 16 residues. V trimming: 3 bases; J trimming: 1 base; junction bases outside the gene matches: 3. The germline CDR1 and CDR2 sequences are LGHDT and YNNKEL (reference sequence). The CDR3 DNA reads TGTGCCAGCAGCCACCCTAGCGGGGGGGCCCAAGAGACCCAGTACTTC. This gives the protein CASSHPSGGAQETQYF.

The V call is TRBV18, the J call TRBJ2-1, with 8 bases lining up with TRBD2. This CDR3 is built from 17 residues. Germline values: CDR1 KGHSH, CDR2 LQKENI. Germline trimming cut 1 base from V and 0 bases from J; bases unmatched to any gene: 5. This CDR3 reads CASSPLTSVNSYNEQFF. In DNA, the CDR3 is TGTGCCAGCTCACCACTGACTAGCGTTAACTCCTACAATGAGCAGTTCTTC.

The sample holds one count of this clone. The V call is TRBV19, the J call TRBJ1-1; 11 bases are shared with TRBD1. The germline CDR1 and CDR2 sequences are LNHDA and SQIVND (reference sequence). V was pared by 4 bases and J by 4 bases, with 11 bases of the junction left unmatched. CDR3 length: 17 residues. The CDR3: CASSTRTGGAGGTEAFF. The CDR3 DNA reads TGTGCCAGTAGTACGCGGACAGGGGGCGCGGGGGGCACTGAAGCTTTCTTT.

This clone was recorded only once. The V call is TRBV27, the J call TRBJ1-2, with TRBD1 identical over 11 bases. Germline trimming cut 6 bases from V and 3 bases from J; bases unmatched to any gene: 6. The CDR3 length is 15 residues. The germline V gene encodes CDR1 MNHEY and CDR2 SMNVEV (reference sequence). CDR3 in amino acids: CASSRDRGYHYGYTF. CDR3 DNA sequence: TGTGCCAGCAGCCGGGACAGGGGGTACCACTATGGCTACACCTTC.

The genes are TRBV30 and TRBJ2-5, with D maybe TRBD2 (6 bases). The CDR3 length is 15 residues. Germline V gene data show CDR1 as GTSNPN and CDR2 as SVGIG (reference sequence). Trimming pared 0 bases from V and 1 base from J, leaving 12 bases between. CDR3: CAWSVTGGTQETQYF. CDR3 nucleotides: TGTGCCTGGAGTGTTACCGGGGGAACCCAAGAGACCCAGTACTTC.

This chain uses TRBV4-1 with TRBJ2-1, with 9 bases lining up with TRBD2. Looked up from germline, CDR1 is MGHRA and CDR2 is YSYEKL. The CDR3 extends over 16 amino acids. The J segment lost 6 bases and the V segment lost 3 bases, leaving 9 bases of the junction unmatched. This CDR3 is CASSHRAGGTGNEQFF. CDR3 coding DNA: TGCGCCAGCAGCCATCGAGCGGGGGGTACGGGCAATGAGCAGTTCTTC.

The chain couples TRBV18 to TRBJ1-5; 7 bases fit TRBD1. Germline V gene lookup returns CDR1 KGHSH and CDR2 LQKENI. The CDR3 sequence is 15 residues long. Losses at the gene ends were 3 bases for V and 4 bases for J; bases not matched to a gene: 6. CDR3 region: CASSPTGIGNQPQHF. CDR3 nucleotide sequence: TGTGCCAGCTCACCGACAGGGATAGGTAATCAGCCCCAGCATTTT.

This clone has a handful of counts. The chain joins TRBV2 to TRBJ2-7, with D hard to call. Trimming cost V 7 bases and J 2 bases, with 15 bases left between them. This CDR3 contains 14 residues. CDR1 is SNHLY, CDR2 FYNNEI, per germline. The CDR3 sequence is CASIRAWPTYEQYV. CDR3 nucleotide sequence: TGTGCCAGCATAAGGGCTTGGCCAACCTACGAGCAGTACGTC.

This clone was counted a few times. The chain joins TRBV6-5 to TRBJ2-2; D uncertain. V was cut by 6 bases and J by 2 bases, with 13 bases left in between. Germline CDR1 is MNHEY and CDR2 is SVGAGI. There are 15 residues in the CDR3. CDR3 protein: CASRAPTGNTGELFF. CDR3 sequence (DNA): TGTGCCAGCAGGGCTCCGACGGGTAACACCGGGGAGCTGTTTTTT.

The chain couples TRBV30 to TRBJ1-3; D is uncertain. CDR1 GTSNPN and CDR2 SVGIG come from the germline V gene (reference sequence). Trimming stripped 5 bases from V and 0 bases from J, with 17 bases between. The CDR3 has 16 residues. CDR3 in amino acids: CAWGRVGRISGNTIYF. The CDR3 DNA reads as TGTGCCTGGGGCCGAGTCGGGCGGATCTCTGGAAACACCATATATTTT.

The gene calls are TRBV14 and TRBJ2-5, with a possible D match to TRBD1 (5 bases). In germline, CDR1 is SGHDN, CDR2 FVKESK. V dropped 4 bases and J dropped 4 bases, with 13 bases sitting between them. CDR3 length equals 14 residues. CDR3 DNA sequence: TGTGCCAGCAGCCCGTTGGGAAGGGGAGAGACCCAGTACTTC. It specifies CASSPLGRGETQYF.

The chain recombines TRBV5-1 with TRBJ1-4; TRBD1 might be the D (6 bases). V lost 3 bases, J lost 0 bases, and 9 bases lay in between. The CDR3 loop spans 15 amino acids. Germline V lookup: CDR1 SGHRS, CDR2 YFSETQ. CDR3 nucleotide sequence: TGCGCCAGCAGCTCTGGACAGCCAACTAATGAAAAACTGTTTTTT. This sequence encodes CASSSGQPTNEKLFF.

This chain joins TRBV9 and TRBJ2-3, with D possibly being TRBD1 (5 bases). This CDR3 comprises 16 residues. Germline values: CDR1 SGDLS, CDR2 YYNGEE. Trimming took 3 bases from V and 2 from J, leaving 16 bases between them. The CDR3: CASSAPVGATTDTQYF. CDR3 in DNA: TGTGCCAGCAGCGCCCCAGTTGGGGCGACCACAGATACGCAGTATTTT.

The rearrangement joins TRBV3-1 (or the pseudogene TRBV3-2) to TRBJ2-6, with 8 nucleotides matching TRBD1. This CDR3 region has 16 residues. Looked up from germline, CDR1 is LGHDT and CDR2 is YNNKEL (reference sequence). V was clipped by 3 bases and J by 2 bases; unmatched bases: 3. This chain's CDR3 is CASSHSDRAGANVLTF. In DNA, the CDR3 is TGTGCCAGCAGCCATTCGGACAGGGCTGGGGCCAACGTCCTGACTTTC.